Following are 8 T cell receptor beta chains from one sample sequenced in a study of blood T cell repertoires in COVID-19 (dated by TCRdb to 2018 to 2020). Receptors were amplified or captured by the immunoSEQ multiplex PCR assay. TCRdb mirrors the immuneACCESS table, restricted to in-frame sequences. Some clones are absent from its copies; in checked studies, under half trace to an unresolved V gene, and the reason for the others is unknown. Here the sample has around 43,000 clones; 88% occur a single time. The top ten clonotypes cover roughly 10% of the sample. Sequences were obtained from peripheral blood. All receptors derive from a woman in her seventies with acute or convalescent COVID-19.

This rearrangement joins TRBV19 to TRBJ2-1; D is unresolved. V was pared by 7 bases and J by 5 bases, with 15 bases between. Germline V CDR1 and CDR2: LNHDA, SQIVND (reference sequence). This CDR3 region has 14 residues. CDR3 loop: CASKNLPENNEQFF. CDR3 bases: TGTGCCAGTAAGAACCTGCCGGAGAACAATGAGCAGTTCTTC. Looking up the rest from reference TRBV19 and TRBJ2-1 gives the full variable domain: DGGITQSPKYLFRKEGQNVTLSCEQNLNHDAMYWYRQDPGQGLRLIYYSQIVNDFQKGDIAEGYSVSREKKESFPLTVTSAQKNPTAFYLCASKNLPENNEQFFGPGTRLTVL.

The chain combines TRBV18 with TRBJ2-2; D gene ambiguous. The CDR3 length is 14 residues. The V end was cut by 3 bases, the J end by 2 bases, with 7 bases between. Germline values: CDR1 KGHSH, CDR2 LQKENI. For the CDR3, the DNA is TGTGCCAGCTCACCGGGCCACAACACCGGGGAGCTGTTTTTT. This gives the protein CASSPGHNTGELFF. Full variable domain (missing parts from reference TRBV18 and TRBJ2-2): NAGVMQNPRHLVRRRGQEARLRCSPMKGHSHVYWYRQLPEEGLKFMVYLQKENIIDESGMPKERFSAEFPKEGPSILRIQQVVRGDSAAYFCASSPGHNTGELFFGEGSRLTVL.

The rearrangement links TRBV6-4 to TRBJ1-6; 7 nucleotides match TRBD1. CDR3 length: 13 amino acids. CDR1 MRHNA and CDR2 SNTAGT come from the germline V gene. The ends lost 3 bases at V and 7 bases at J; junction bases unmatched: 0. As DNA, the CDR3 is TGTGCCAGCAGTGAGACAGGGAATTCACCCCTCCACTTT. Encoded protein: CASSETGNSPLHF.

This CDR3 reads CASSQYWTGDTEAFF. As DNA, the CDR3 is TGTGCCAGCAGCCAGTACTGGACAGGGGACACTGAAGCTTTCTTT. The V gene is TRBV5-5, the J gene TRBJ1-1, with 9 bases fitting TRBD1. The CDR3 totals 15 residues. CDR1 and CDR2 (germline): SGHKS, YYEKEE (reference sequence). The V segment lost 4 bases and the J segment 3 bases; nucleotides outside the gene matches: 7. Variable domain in full (rest from reference TRBV5-5 and TRBJ1-1): DAGVTQSPTHLIKTRGQQVTLRCSPISGHKSVSWYQQVLGQGPQFIFQYYEKEERGRGNFPDRFSARQFPNYSSELNVNALLLGDSALYLCASSQYWTGDTEAFFGQGTRLTVV.

This clone occurred once. The chain uses TRBV9 and TRBJ2-3; perhaps TRBD2 as D (6 bases). The germline V gene encodes CDR1 SGDLS and CDR2 YYNGEE. There are 17 residues in the CDR3. Trimming cost V 0 bases and J 5 bases, with 19 bases left between them. The CDR3 DNA reads as TGTGCCAGCAGCGTAGATTTCGTGGCGGGAACCATAGATACGCAGTATTTT. Residues: CASSVDFVAGTIDTQYF.

This clone turned up a few times. The J gene is TRBJ2-7, the V gene TRBV2; the match to TRBD1 covers 10 bases. This CDR3 is 16 amino acids long. Per germline, CDR1 SNHLY and CDR2 FYNNEI. Trimming cost V 4 bases and J 1 base; bases outside gene matches: 7. The CDR3 region is CASSAFGTGVSYEQYV. For the CDR3, the DNA is TGTGCCAGCAGTGCATTTGGGACAGGGGTTTCCTACGAGCAGTACGTC.

This clone has only one observation. This sequence joins TRBV24-1 and TRBJ2-1, with D uncertain. V was cut by 9 bases and J by 4 bases, with 18 bases left in between. The CDR3 consists of 15 residues. The germline V gene has CDR1 KGHDR and CDR2 SFDVKD. The CDR3 region has the DNA TGTGCCACCGGTGCGGAGCGAAACCTATACAATGAGCAGTTCTTC. Translated: CATGAERNLYNEQFF.

The chain couples TRBV4-3 to TRBJ1-6, with 7 bases matching TRBD1. This CDR3 comprises 15 residues. The V gene's germline CDR1 is LGHNA and CDR2 YSLEER. V was pared by 2 bases and J by 7 bases, with 5 bases of the junction left unmatched. In DNA, the CDR3 is TGCGCCAGCAGCCAACAGGGGGATTTGAATTCACCCCTCCACTTT. Protein sequence: CASSQQGDLNSPLHF.